This TCR beta chain was sequenced in a study of shared clonotypes between healthy human individuals (TCRdb year 2020). Background on the whole study: The cohort included three men and a couple of women between 18 and 49 years of age. Per donor, three plates each were used for CD4 naive and CD4 memory, two for CD8 naive, and one for CD8 memory. Blood TCR repertoires of 5 or 6 healthy adults were deeply sequenced to estimate repertoire size and the extent of clonotype sharing between individuals. Libraries were prepared and TCR repertoires were sequenced by different laboratories using diverse techniques, in order to increase sequencing depth and limit assay-specific biases. Leukapheresis yielded between about 0.9 and 9 billion PBMCs per donor.

This clone occurred a few times. Its antigen remains undetermined. Within one base of it there is no much larger clone, and no base qualities were kept. Healthy HIV-negative adults with no recently reported acute infections or vaccinations were included as donors. All donors were Caucasian adults living in Nashville, Tennessee, USA. CD8 memory samples consisted of magnetically selected CD45RO+ cells combined with CCR7-negative CD45RA+ effector memory (TemRA) cells. Blood was obtained by leukapheresis, after which PBMCs were separated by Ficoll-Histopaque density gradient centrifugation and cryopreserved in liquid nitrogen vapor phase. Analytical flow cytometry was used to check the purity and quantity of each magnetically sorted T cell population. Each sorted fraction had its genomic DNA isolated and then quantified by UV absorbance on a Nanodrop 2000c. The full study reports these points: Compared with non-shared clonotypes, clonotypes shared by all four sorted-subset donors had higher generation probabilities. Based on pairwise subsampling, the degree of clonotype sharing among donors was expected to be affected by sequencing depth. Naive subsets generally had larger estimated clonotype richness than memory subsets. Even with the large sequencing depth, rarefaction of the sorted-subset datasets indicated that sequencing was incomplete. When several donors were compared, the shared fraction of clonotypes was 5% to 6.5% for naive CD4, approximately 3.3% for naive CD8, 2.3% for memory CD4, and 0.4% for memory CD8. The genetic and exposure-history diversity represented was limited by the small number of donors. Sampling was restricted to blood, and TCR repertoires in tissue are likely to differ from TCR repertoires in blood.

Using the deep immunoSEQ assay, multiplex PCR amplified TCR CDR3 regions from genomic DNA. Extracted genomic DNA from each cell subset was spread evenly across all wells of several immunoSEQ 96-well plates, with each plate serving as a replicate. For sorted subsets, about 200 ng genomic DNA, equal to 30,000 to 35,000 T cell genomes, was loaded into each replicate PCR. Purified libraries were quantified with a Qubit 3.0 fluorometer, sized on a Bioanalyzer 2100, and re-quantified with the KAPA Library Quantification kit. Every immunoSEQ 96-well plate was sequenced on a separate single-read 150-cycle Illumina NextSeq 550 flow cell. The authors processed their data as follows. Because the immunoSEQ output held only junctional sequences and lacked quality scores, the filtering could not match the filtering applied to full-length reads. Sequences were annotated with PyIR, a Python wrapper for IgBLAST v1.9, using IMGT germline references to assign V/J genes and CDR3. Reads were filtered out if the reads had weak V/J assignments (E-value above 1e-6), no CDR3, stop codons, out-of-frame junctions, or ambiguous translated residues. V3J clonotypes were defined as sequences sharing an identical inferred V gene, J gene, and CDR3 amino acid sequence. Percentage overlap between repertoires was calculated by dividing the number of shared unique clonotypes by the size of the smaller repertoire. RTK rarefaction, the Chao1 estimator, and Recon v2.1 estimates of unobserved clonotypes were used to assess repertoire richness. For all TCRbeta clonotypes obtained by the gDNA method from a few donors, generation probabilities were computed with OLGA. Sourced from immuneACCESS, this table was stored by TCRdb with only in-frame sequences that have V and J called. A share of the clones is absent; for the studies checked, an unresolved V gene accounts for under half, and the remainder has no known explanation. The V and J calls and clone size are taken from that table; D and trimming were inferred from the DNA. The sample has about 110,000 clones on record, roughly 70% of them singletons. The top ten clones comprise approximately 25% of the sample.

The CDR3 sequence holds 14 residues, the cysteine and phenylalanine included. This entry keeps only the CDR3 DNA: 42 bases, framed from base 1. Looking up the germline V gene yields CDR1 LGHNA and CDR2 YNFKEQ. The V and J ends are trimmed by 1 base and 7 bases, leaving 11 bases between them. The clonotype was recovered from a woman under 40 in good health. The sequence joins TRBV4-2 to TRBJ1-3; a tentative D call is TRBD1 (5 bases match). The sample was memory CD8+ T cells sorted from blood. The sample's cell subset or site label is to be understood as: CD45RO+ cells pooled with CCR7-negative TemRA cells. In nucleotides, the sequence is TGTGCCAGCAGCCAAGTGGGGGGTACCAACACCATATATTTT. Its translation is CASSQVGGTNTIYF.